Each of the 21 T cell receptor beta chains below was sequenced from the same sample in a study of cytomegalovirus exposure and HLA in healthy donors listed by TCRdb under 2017. Library creation used the immunoSEQ multiplex PCR assay. A mixture of 60 forward primers for TCR Vbeta segments and 13 reverse primers for TCR Jbeta segments was used in the multiplex PCR. TCRdb re-hosts the immuneACCESS table, in-frame sequences only. Its copies lack some clones; in the studies checked, an unresolved V gene accounts for under half of them, and the cause for the rest is not known. For this sample the table gives some 130,000 clones, of which 65% to 80% were detected only once. Of the sample, 8.8% falls within the top ten clones. Sequenced input: PBMCs. The receptors stem from a woman aged 45-60 years in good health and CMV-seropositive.

The chain employs TRBV5-1 and TRBJ2-7; possible D gene TRBD2, 7 bases. Germline V lookup: CDR1 SGHRS, CDR2 YFSETQ. V gave up 4 bases and J gave up 4 bases, with 18 bases separating them. The length of the CDR3 is 15 residues. The CDR3: CASSPTGGVTYEQYF. DNA for the CDR3: TGCGCCAGCAGCCCTACGGGGGGCGTCACTTACGAGCAGTACTTC.

The rearrangement uses TRBV4-2 and TRBJ2-7; TRBD1 is a possible D gene (5 bases). The ends were cut back, 0 bases at V and 2 bases at J, with 8 bases in the middle. The CDR3 spans 14 residues. Germline V gives CDR1 LGHNA, CDR2 YNFKEQ. The CDR3 DNA reads TGTGCCAGCAGCCAAGATCCGACAGCCTACGAGCAGTACTTC. Translated, it gives CASSQDPTAYEQYF.

The chain has TRBV6-5 and TRBJ2-7; the D gene is possibly TRBD1 (5 bases). Germline V gene sequence: CDR1 MNHEY, CDR2 SVGAGI. The CDR3 extends over 15 amino acids. V was trimmed by 5 bases and J by 0 bases, leaving 14 bases between them. The CDR3 loop reads CASSMGHSSSYEQYF. The DNA of the CDR3 is TGTGCCAGCAGTATGGGGCACAGTTCCTCCTACGAGCAGTACTTC.

The chain is built from TRBV30 and TRBJ2-3; D gene unclear. The germline gives CDR1 GTSNPN, CDR2 SVGIG (reference sequence). Deletions cut 2 bases from V and 2 bases from J, with 8 bases between. The CDR3 consists of 13 residues. The CDR3 sequence is CAWSSIATDTQYF. The CDR3 DNA sequence: TGTGCCTGGAGTAGTATAGCCACAGATACGCAGTATTTT.

V and J are TRBV28 and TRBJ1-2; TRBD1 agrees at 7 bases. V dropped 6 bases and J dropped 0; count of bases not matched to a gene: 4. CDR1 and CDR2 (germline): MDHEN, SYDVKM. The CDR3 covers 14 residues. For the CDR3, the DNA is TGTGCCAGCAGCCGGGGACAGCCTAACTATGGCTACACCTTC. This codes for CASSRGQPNYGYTF.

This clone was seen more than once but under ten times. This sequence joins TRBV9 and TRBJ1-1; D remains ambiguous. Trimming stripped 0 bases from V and 1 base from J, with 7 bases between. Germline CDR1 reads SGDLS; CDR2 reads YYNGEE. The CDR3 covers 14 residues. The CDR3 sequence is CASSVGHTNTEAFF. The CDR3 nucleotides are TGTGCCAGCAGCGTAGGGCACACGAACACTGAAGCTTTCTTT.

The J gene is TRBJ1-1, the V gene TRBV5-1; 8 nucleotides line up with TRBD1. V lost 3 bases and J lost 1; bases outside the gene matches: 2. In germline, CDR1 is SGHRS, CDR2 YFSETQ. This CDR3 region has 14 residues. CDR3 DNA sequence: TGCGCCAGCAGCTGGACAGGGCGGAACACTGAAGCTTTCTTT. Protein sequence: CASSWTGRNTEAFF.

The V and J genes are TRBV5-1 and TRBJ1-1, with a possible D match to TRBD1 (5 bases). In germline, CDR1 is SGHRS, CDR2 YFSETQ. The germline V and J ends were trimmed by 4 bases and 5 bases, with 15 bases remaining between them. CDR3 length equals 14 residues. CDR3 amino acids: CASSVQIGGTEAFF. Here the CDR3 DNA reads TGCGCCAGCAGCGTACAGATCGGGGGGACTGAAGCTTTCTTT.

The V call is TRBV29-1, the J call TRBJ2-2; TRBD1 matches 11 bases. The V segment lost 1 base and the J segment 4 bases; nucleotides outside the gene matches: 2. The CDR3 sequence is 15 residues long. In germline, CDR1 is SQVTM, CDR2 ANQGSEA. CDR3 bases: TGCAGCGTTGAAGCTGGACAGGGGGCCACCGGGGAGCTGTTTTTT. Protein product: CSVEAGQGATGELFF.

This chain joins TRBV2 and TRBJ2-2; D perhaps matches TRBD2 (6 bases). CDR1 and CDR2 (germline): SNHLY, FYNNEI. The CDR3 is 12 residues long. V dropped 4 bases and J dropped 9 bases, with 9 bases sitting between them. The chain's CDR3 is CASSAGVRELFF. DNA for the CDR3: TGTGCCAGCAGTGCGGGGGTCCGGGAGCTGTTTTTT.

The chain combines TRBV7-3 with TRBJ2-7; 8 positions match TRBD1. V lost 6 bases, J lost 3 bases, and 10 bases stayed unmatched. Germline V CDR1 and CDR2: SGHTA, FQGTGA. This CDR3 contains 15 residues. CDR3 protein: CASSLGPGTGYEQYF. CDR3 in DNA: TGTGCCAGCAGTCTCGGCCCGGGGACAGGCTACGAGCAGTACTTC.

CDR3 coding DNA: TGTGCCAGCAGTTTATCGGTAGGGGCTGCTGGGGAGCTGTTTTTT. It codes for CASSLSVGAAGELFF. The chain has TRBV28 and TRBJ2-2, with D possibly TRBD1 on 5 matching bases. Trimming took 1 base from V and 8 from J, leaving 14 bases between them. The CDR3 has 15 amino acids. Per germline, CDR1 MDHEN and CDR2 SYDVKM.

This clone showed up just a few times. CDR3 sequence reads: CASSLSKRGGYTDTQYF. DNA for the CDR3: TGTGCCAGCAGTTTATCGAAGCGGGGGGGATACACAGATACGCAGTATTTT. V and J are TRBV27 and TRBJ2-3; 10 bases are a match to TRBD2. The CDR3 extends over 17 amino acids. V lost 0 bases to trimming and J lost 2 bases; unmatched junction nucleotides: 5. CDR1 MNHEY and CDR2 SMNVEV come from the germline V gene (reference sequence).

The chain combines TRBV28 with TRBJ1-2; a weak D match, TRBD1 (6 bases). The germline gives CDR1 MDHEN, CDR2 SYDVKM. The CDR3 is 14 amino acids. V was shortened by 4 bases and J by 4 bases, with 13 bases between the two germline ends. The CDR3 DNA follows: TGTGCCAGCAGTTCTGCAGGGGCCGGCTATGGCTACACCTTC. Protein product: CASSSAGAGYGYTF.

V and J are TRBV11-2 and TRBJ2-5; TRBD2 matches 16 bases. The junction had 6 bases not matched to a gene; V was cut back by 3 bases and J by 5 bases. The CDR3 consists of 17 residues. The germline V gene encodes CDR1 SGHAT and CDR2 FQNNGV. As DNA, the CDR3 is TGTGCCAGCAGCTTGGGGACTAGCGGGGGGGGGACGGAGACCCAGTACTTC. Protein sequence: CASSLGTSGGGTETQYF.

This clone was seen a few times. This chain connects TRBV10-3 to TRBJ2-2, with 8 bases lining up with TRBD2. V was pared by 10 bases and J by 4 bases, with 8 bases of the junction left unmatched. This CDR3 spans 14 amino acids. CDR1 and CDR2 (germline): ENHRY, SYGVKD. CDR3 in amino acids: CATFSGAVTGELFF. The CDR3 region has the DNA TGTGCCACCTTTAGCGGGGCGGTCACCGGGGAGCTGTTTTTT.

The chain links TRBV28 to TRBJ1-5; 7 bases match TRBD1. Trimming took 5 bases from V and 4 from J; bases not matched to a gene: 11. This CDR3 has 16 amino acids. Germline CDR1 is MDHEN and CDR2 is SYDVKM. CDR3 bases: TGTGCCAGCAGTACTACCGGGACAGTGAGTAATCAGCCCCAGCATTTT. It specifies CASSTTGTVSNQPQHF.

The chain has TRBV5-4 and TRBJ2-1, with 7 bases aligning to TRBD1. The CDR3 extends over 15 amino acids. Germline CDR1 SGHNT, CDR2 YYREEE (reference sequence). With 4 bases clipped from V and 7 bases from J, the junction kept 11 bases outside the gene matches. The CDR3 loop is CASSKKRDSENEQFF. CDR3 in DNA: TGTGCCAGCAGCAAGAAACGGGACAGTGAGAATGAGCAGTTCTTC.

This clone showed up just a few times. The genes are TRBV19 and TRBJ1-5; perhaps TRBD1 as D (5 bases). V was pared by 6 bases and J by 2 bases, with 14 bases between. CDR1 and CDR2 (germline): LNHDA, SQIVND (reference sequence). CDR3 length equals 15 residues. The CDR3 nucleotides are TGTGCCAGTAGCTTGGGGCTCCGGGGCAATCAGCCCCAGCATTTT. Its protein is CASSLGLRGNQPQHF.

This rearrangement joins TRBV7-3 to TRBJ1-1; D uncertain. Germline CDR1 SGHTA, CDR2 FQGTGA. CDR3 length: 13 amino acids. The V and J ends lost 5 bases and 3 bases respectively, with 10 bases between them. DNA of the CDR3: TGTGCCAGCAGCCTATCTTCGGACACTGAAGCTTTCTTT. This encodes CASSLSSDTEAFF. Looking up the rest from reference TRBV7-3 and TRBJ1-1 gives the full variable domain: GAGVSQTPSNKVTEKGKYVELRCDPISGHTALYWYRQSLGQGPEFLIYFQGTGAADDSGLPNDRFFAVRPEGSVSTLKIQRTERGDSAVYLCASSLSSDTEAFFGQGTRLTVV.

This clone has more than one count but fewer than ten. The chain carries TRBV7-8 and TRBJ1-1; 11 bases line up with TRBD1. The CDR3 is 15 residues long. The junction had 2 bases not matched to a gene; V was cut back by 2 bases and J by 3 bases. Germline CDR1 reads SGHVS; CDR2 reads FQNEAQ. The CDR3 bases are TGTGCCAGCAGCTTATGGGACAGGGGGGACACTGAAGCTTTCTTT. Amino acids: CASSLWDRGDTEAFF. The full variable domain, with the rest looked up from reference TRBV7-8 and TRBJ1-1, is GAGVSQSPRYKVAKRGQDVALRCDPISGHVSLFWYQQALGQGPEFLTYFQNEAQLDKSGLPSDRFFAERPEGSVSTLKIQRTQQEDSAVYLCASSLWDRGDTEAFFGQGTRLTVV.